This T cell receptor beta chain was obtained from a study of T cells in Graves' hyperthyroidism and ophthalmopathy. Researchers amplified the TCR beta CDR3 regions from RNA transcripts. The HTBI primer set was used in a first-round RT-PCR of the TCR CDR3. MiXCR was run by TCRdb on the multiplex PCR reads, yielding one entry per CDR3 protein. The sample shows about 640,000 distinct CDR3 sequences, roughly 20% of them seen only once. Trimming took 2 bases from V and 4 from J, leaving 6 bases between them. The CDR3 consists of 12 residues. CDR1 KGHSH and CDR2 LQKENI come from the germline V gene. General study points: Ophthalmopathy was told apart from stable hyperthyroidism by a 13 V-J model.

This clonotype was picked up many times. No antigen is known for it. The clonotype was recovered from a man aged 25 to 40 with Graves' ophthalmopathy. The V call is TRBV18, the J call TRBJ2-7; no definite D call. Sequenced: blood. This chain's CDR3 is CASSPSQYEQYF. As DNA, the CDR3 is TGTGCCAGCTCACCAAGCCAGTACGAGCAGTACTTC.